A selection of T cell receptor beta chains follows, all from one sample in a study of blood T cells in healthy people across ages. TCRdb fed the 5' RACE reads into MiXCR, producing one record per CDR3 protein. The sample has approximately 730,000 distinct CDR3 sequences, more than 40% seen once. Sequences were obtained from blood. Source of these receptors: a woman aged 55-69 years in good health. Each CDR3 is given with its conserved first and last residue. The order of the fields is clone size, J gene, CDR3 length, D gene, V gene, CDR3 DNA, CDR3 protein. D genes are given only for firm matches. Size is stated for part of the rows, as once, few or many counts, or as a class when the clone is expanded.

clone size: NA; J gene: TRBJ1-2; CDR3 length: 14; D gene: NA; V gene: TRBV3-1; CDR3 DNA: TGTGCCAGCAGCCCGAGTTGGGGGGACTATGGCTACACCTTC; CDR3 protein: CASSPSWGDYGYTF
clone size: once; J gene: TRBJ2-1; CDR3 length: 18; D gene: NA; V gene: TRBV7-2; CDR3 DNA: TGTGCCAGCAGCTTTGTCGGGCTGAGGGGACTCACCTACAATGAGCAGTTCTTC; CDR3 protein: CASSFVGLRGLTYNEQFF
clone size: few; J gene: TRBJ2-5; CDR3 length: 13; D gene: NA; V gene: TRBV7-3; CDR3 DNA: TGTGCCAGCAGCCGGGACCCCGGAGAGACCCAGTACTTC; CDR3 protein: CASSRDPGETQYF
clone size: NA; J gene: TRBJ2-7; CDR3 length: 15; D gene: NA; V gene: TRBV20-1; CDR3 DNA: TGCAGTGCTCTCTCGCGCCAGGGACGTACCTACGAGCAGTACTTC; CDR3 protein: CSALSRQGRTYEQYF
clone size: many; J gene: TRBJ2-3; CDR3 length: 15; D gene: NA; V gene: TRBV7-2; CDR3 DNA: TGTGCCAGCAGCACGAGACCATCTAGCACAGATACGCAGTATTTT; CDR3 protein: CASSTRPSSTDTQYF
clone size: many; J gene: TRBJ2-7; CDR3 length: 14; D gene: TRBD1; V gene: TRBV7-2; CDR3 DNA: TGTGCCAGCAGCAAGGGACAGAGAAGGTACGAGCAGTACTTC; CDR3 protein: CASSKGQRRYEQYF
clone size: few; J gene: TRBJ2-5; CDR3 length: 14; D gene: NA; V gene: TRBV6-5; CDR3 DNA: TGTGCCAGCAGTTTTTACGCGGCCCAAGAGACCCAGTACTTC; CDR3 protein: CASSFYAAQETQYF
clone size: NA; J gene: TRBJ2-5; CDR3 length: 14; D gene: NA; V gene: TRBV20-1; CDR3 DNA: TGCAGTGCTAGAGAGGGGGGCGACGTGGAGACCCAGTACTTC; CDR3 protein: CSAREGGDVETQYF
clone size: few; J gene: TRBJ2-5; CDR3 length: 16; D gene: TRBD2; V gene: TRBV30; CDR3 DNA: TGTGCCTGGAGTGTAGCTAGCGGGGGGGCCTTCGGGACCCAGTACTTC; CDR3 protein: CAWSVASGGAFGTQYF
clone size: NA; J gene: TRBJ2-7; CDR3 length: 12; D gene: NA; V gene: TRBV6-5; CDR3 DNA: TGTGCCAGCAGTTACAGGATAGGCGAGCAGTACTTC; CDR3 protein: CASSYRIGEQYF
clone size: NA; J gene: TRBJ2-2; CDR3 length: 13; D gene: NA; V gene: TRBV7-6; CDR3 DNA: TGTGCCAGCAGCCCAATTAACACCGGGGAGCTGTTTTTT; CDR3 protein: CASSPINTGELFF
clone size: NA; J gene: TRBJ1-5; CDR3 length: 14; D gene: TRBD1; V gene: TRBV20-1; CDR3 DNA: TGCAGTGCTGGAACCGGGACAGGGAATCAGCCCCAGCATTTT; CDR3 protein: CSAGTGTGNQPQHF
clone size: NA; J gene: TRBJ2-1; CDR3 length: 15; D gene: NA; V gene: TRBV14; CDR3 DNA: TGTGCCAGCAGCCAAGTCCTAGCCCACCGCGGGGAGCAGTTCTTC; CDR3 protein: CASSQVLAHRGEQFF
clone size: once; J gene: TRBJ2-7; CDR3 length: 19; D gene: TRBD2; V gene: TRBV9; CDR3 DNA: TGTGCCAGCAGCGTATCCCCGACTGAGTTAGGACTAGCGGATTACGAGCAGTACTTC; CDR3 protein: CASSVSPTELGLADYEQYF
clone size: NA; J gene: TRBJ2-3; CDR3 length: 15; D gene: TRBD2; V gene: TRBV9; CDR3 DNA: TGTGCCAGCAGCGTAGCGGGGGGGCAGTCAGATACGCAGTATTTT; CDR3 protein: CASSVAGGQSDTQYF
clone size: NA; J gene: TRBJ1-2; CDR3 length: 13; D gene: TRBD1; V gene: TRBV18; CDR3 DNA: TGTGCCAGCTCACCGGACAGGGACGATGGCTACACCTTC; CDR3 protein: CASSPDRDDGYTF
clone size: few; J gene: TRBJ1-5; CDR3 length: 13; D gene: NA; V gene: TRBV6-6; CDR3 DNA: TGTGCCAGCAGTAGGGGAGAGGGTCAGCCCCAGCATTTT; CDR3 protein: CASSRGEGQPQHF
clone size: NA; J gene: TRBJ2-6; CDR3 length: 16; D gene: NA; V gene: TRBV4-3; CDR3 DNA: TGCGCCAGCAGCCATAGACGGAGCTCTGGGGCCAACGTCCTGACTTTC; CDR3 protein: CASSHRRSSGANVLTF
clone size: NA; J gene: TRBJ2-2; CDR3 length: 14; D gene: TRBD1; V gene: TRBV12-3/TRBV12-4; CDR3 DNA: TGTGCCAGCAGTCGGGACAGAAACACCGGGGAGCTGTTTTTT; CDR3 protein: CASSRDRNTGELFF
clone size: many; J gene: TRBJ1-2; CDR3 length: 14; D gene: TRBD1; V gene: TRBV12-3/TRBV12-4; CDR3 DNA: TGTGCCAGCAGTTTAGGGGACAGGGCTTATGGCTACACCTTC; CDR3 protein: CASSLGDRAYGYTF
clone size: once; J gene: TRBJ1-5; CDR3 length: 16; D gene: NA; V gene: TRBV20-1; CDR3 DNA: TGCAGTGCGGCGACGAACTCAGGGGCGATCAATCAGCCCCAGCATTTT; CDR3 protein: CSAATNSGAINQPQHF
clone size: NA; J gene: TRBJ1-6; CDR3 length: 16; D gene: NA; V gene: TRBV6-6; CDR3 DNA: TGTGCCAGCACCCGATCTTTCAGGGAATCGAATTCACCCCTCCACTTT; CDR3 protein: CASTRSFRESNSPLHF
clone size: NA; J gene: TRBJ2-7; CDR3 length: 15; D gene: TRBD1; V gene: TRBV7-9; CDR3 DNA: TGTGCCAGCAGCCCGGAGGGACAGGGGGTCCACGAGCAGTACTTC; CDR3 protein: CASSPEGQGVHEQYF
clone size: few; J gene: TRBJ2-5; CDR3 length: 14; D gene: NA; V gene: TRBV9; CDR3 DNA: TGTGCCAGCAGTCCTGAGGGGATGGGAGAGACCCAGTACTTC; CDR3 protein: CASSPEGMGETQYF
clone size: few; J gene: TRBJ2-1; CDR3 length: 14; D gene: NA; V gene: TRBV19; CDR3 DNA: TGTGCCAGTAGTAAGCCGAGCTCCTACAATGAGCAGTTCTTC; CDR3 protein: CASSKPSSYNEQFF
clone size: NA; J gene: TRBJ1-2; CDR3 length: 12; D gene: NA; V gene: TRBV12-3/TRBV12-4; CDR3 DNA: TGTGCCATCCTAGGCCCGGGGTATGGCTACACCTTC; CDR3 protein: CAILGPGYGYTF
clone size: NA; J gene: TRBJ2-1; CDR3 length: 16; D gene: NA; V gene: TRBV7-9; CDR3 DNA: TGTGCCAGCAGCTTAGAGTACCTACTAGTTGTCAATGAGCAGTTCTTC; CDR3 protein: CASSLEYLLVVNEQFF
clone size: NA; J gene: TRBJ2-7; CDR3 length: 14; D gene: NA; V gene: TRBV14; CDR3 DNA: TGTGCCAGCAGCCAGTCAGGGATCGGCTACGAGCAGTACTTC; CDR3 protein: CASSQSGIGYEQYF
clone size: NA; J gene: TRBJ1-4; CDR3 length: 15; D gene: NA; V gene: TRBV20-1; CDR3 DNA: TGCAGTGCTATCGAATGGGGGGGGCGAAGGGAAAAACTGTTTTTT; CDR3 protein: CSAIEWGGRREKLFF
clone size: many; J gene: TRBJ2-1; CDR3 length: 17; D gene: TRBD1; V gene: TRBV5-1; CDR3 DNA: TGCGCCAGCAGCCGCCATTCCCGGGACAGGGGTGGCAATGAGCAGTTCTTC; CDR3 protein: CASSRHSRDRGGNEQFF
clone size: few; J gene: TRBJ2-6; CDR3 length: 21; D gene: TRBD2; V gene: TRBV4-2; CDR3 DNA: TGTGCCAGCAGCCAAGATCCCTCGACTAGCGGGGGGGCTTATGGGGCCAACGTCCTGACTTTC; CDR3 protein: CASSQDPSTSGGAYGANVLTF
clone size: NA; J gene: TRBJ1-2; CDR3 length: 14; D gene: NA; V gene: TRBV6-6; CDR3 DNA: TGTGCCAGCAGCCAAACAGGGAATCACTATGGCTACACCTTC; CDR3 protein: CASSQTGNHYGYTF
clone size: NA; J gene: TRBJ2-7; CDR3 length: 16; D gene: TRBD1; V gene: TRBV5-1; CDR3 DNA: TGCGCCAGCAGCTTGAGGCCACAGGGGCCCTTAAACGAGCAGTACTTC; CDR3 protein: CASSLRPQGPLNEQYF
clone size: NA; J gene: TRBJ2-7; CDR3 length: 14; D gene: NA; V gene: TRBV5-1; CDR3 DNA: TGCGCCAGCAGCTTTAACGGGGATACCTACGAGCAGTACTTC; CDR3 protein: CASSFNGDTYEQYF
clone size: many; J gene: TRBJ2-7; CDR3 length: 12; D gene: TRBD1; V gene: TRBV29-1; CDR3 DNA: TGCAGCGTCGTCGACAGGGGGTACGAGCAGTACTTC; CDR3 protein: CSVVDRGYEQYF
clone size: NA; J gene: TRBJ1-3; CDR3 length: 14; D gene: TRBD1; V gene: TRBV20-1; CDR3 DNA: TGCAGTGCTAGCCAGGGGGCGGGAGGAAACACCATATATTTT; CDR3 protein: CSASQGAGGNTIYF
clone size: NA; J gene: TRBJ1-2; CDR3 length: 14; D gene: NA; V gene: TRBV18; CDR3 DNA: TGTGCCAGCTCACCCCCGATGGGGAACTATGGCTACACCTTC; CDR3 protein: CASSPPMGNYGYTF
clone size: NA; J gene: TRBJ1-1; CDR3 length: 12; D gene: NA; V gene: TRBV29-1; CDR3 DNA: TGCAGCGTTGAATGGAGGGGTACTGAAGCTTTCTTT; CDR3 protein: CSVEWRGTEAFF
clone size: once; J gene: TRBJ2-3; CDR3 length: 14; D gene: NA; V gene: TRBV9; CDR3 DNA: TGTGCCAGCAGCCCCCGTTTTAGGGGCGATACGCAGTATTTT; CDR3 protein: CASSPRFRGDTQYF
clone size: few; J gene: TRBJ2-2; CDR3 length: 18; D gene: TRBD2; V gene: TRBV4-3; CDR3 DNA: TGCGCCAGCAGCCAAGAGATTCCTAGCGGAGCGAACACCGGGGAGCTGTTTTTT; CDR3 protein: CASSQEIPSGANTGELFF
clone size: NA; J gene: TRBJ2-1; CDR3 length: 12; D gene: NA; V gene: TRBV6-1; CDR3 DNA: TGTGCCAGCAGTGAAGACCGGAGGGAGCAGTTCTTC; CDR3 protein: CASSEDRREQFF
clone size: NA; J gene: TRBJ1-6; CDR3 length: 14; D gene: NA; V gene: TRBV18; CDR3 DNA: TGTGCCAGCTCATCCCGGGACACCAGTTCACCCCCCCACTTT; CDR3 protein: CASSSRDTSSPPHF
clone size: NA; J gene: TRBJ1-5; CDR3 length: 16; D gene: TRBD1; V gene: TRBV6-2/TRBV6-3; CDR3 DNA: TGTGCCAGCAGTCCCGGGACAGGGGTTGACAATCAGCCCCAGCATTTT; CDR3 protein: CASSPGTGVDNQPQHF
clone size: NA; J gene: TRBJ2-3; CDR3 length: 14; D gene: TRBD2; V gene: TRBV20-1; CDR3 DNA: TGCAGTGCTAGTCTGGCGGGGGGTCGAGATACGCAGTATTTT; CDR3 protein: CSASLAGGRDTQYF
clone size: NA; J gene: TRBJ2-7; CDR3 length: 14; D gene: NA; V gene: TRBV2; CDR3 DNA: TGTGCCAGCAGGGACCACGAAGTAGCCAATGAGCAGTACTTC; CDR3 protein: CASRDHEVANEQYF